This is a list of T cell receptor beta chains from one sample in a study of cytomegalovirus exposure and HLA in healthy donors. Method: immunoSEQ multiplex PCR; TCRdb's copy keeps in-frame clones and lacks some. The table has more than 90,000 clones, around 84% seen once. The sequenced material came from PBMCs. These receptors all come from a man aged 30 to 45 in good health and CMV-seropositive. The CDR3 runs from the conserved cysteine through the conserved F or W. The order of the fields is D gene, clone size, V gene, J gene, CDR3 DNA, CDR3 protein. D genes are given only for firm matches. Some rows have no size entry. The others give once, few or many, or a class for an expanded clone.

d_gene: TRBD1
abundance: -
v_gene: TRBV29-1
j_gene: TRBJ2-7
CDR3nt: TGCAGCGTTGAAGGTAACTCCGGGACAGGGTTTGGCTACGAGCAGTACTTC
CDR3aa: CSVEGNSGTGFGYEQYF

d_gene: TRBD2
abundance: -
v_gene: TRBV7-2
j_gene: TRBJ2-1
CDR3nt: TGTGCCAGCAGCTTAGGGCGGGGGGGCTCATCCAGCTCCTACAATGAGCAGTTCTTC
CDR3aa: CASSLGRGGSSSSYNEQFF

d_gene: TRBD1
abundance: -
v_gene: TRBV5-4
j_gene: TRBJ1-1
CDR3nt: TGTGCCAGCAGCTTTCCAGGGGGCGAGGGGTGGACTGAAGCTTTCTTT
CDR3aa: CASSFPGGEGWTEAFF

d_gene: -
abundance: -
v_gene: TRBV30
j_gene: TRBJ2-5
CDR3nt: TGTGCCCTATCGGTAGCGTACCAAGAGACCCAGTACTTC
CDR3aa: CALSVAYQETQYF

d_gene: TRBD2
abundance: few
v_gene: TRBV10-3
j_gene: TRBJ2-2
CDR3nt: TGTGCCATCAGGGCGGGGGGCAACACCGGGGAGCTGTTTTTT
CDR3aa: CAIRAGGNTGELFF

d_gene: TRBD2
abundance: few
v_gene: TRBV5-1
j_gene: TRBJ2-3
CDR3nt: TGCGCCAGCAGCTTGGAAGGCGGGGGGATGGCAGATACGCAGTATTTT
CDR3aa: CASSLEGGGMADTQYF

d_gene: TRBD2
abundance: -
v_gene: TRBV7-3
j_gene: TRBJ2-1
CDR3nt: TGTGCCAGCAGCTTAAGGGGAGGGACTGAGCAGTTCTTC
CDR3aa: CASSLRGGTEQFF

d_gene: TRBD2
abundance: -
v_gene: TRBV7-3
j_gene: TRBJ2-1
CDR3nt: TGTGCCAGCAGCCGAAGCGGGGGGGCCATAGATGAGCAGTTCTTC
CDR3aa: CASSRSGGAIDEQFF

d_gene: -
abundance: -
v_gene: TRBV7-2
j_gene: TRBJ1-2
CDR3nt: TGTGCCAGCAGCTTAGTGGGAGGAGACTACTATGGCTACACCTTC
CDR3aa: CASSLVGGDYYGYTF

d_gene: TRBD1
abundance: -
v_gene: TRBV18
j_gene: TRBJ1-2
CDR3nt: TGTGCCAGCTCACCCCCGACAGGGCATGGCTACACCTTC
CDR3aa: CASSPPTGHGYTF

d_gene: TRBD2
abundance: -
v_gene: TRBV5-6
j_gene: TRBJ2-1
CDR3nt: TGTGCCAGCAGCTTGGGGACTAGCGGGAGCTTCGAGCAGTTCTTC
CDR3aa: CASSLGTSGSFEQFF

d_gene: -
abundance: -
v_gene: TRBV29-1
j_gene: TRBJ2-5
CDR3nt: TGCAGCGTGGGATATACAGGGATTGAGACCCAGTACTTC
CDR3aa: CSVGYTGIETQYF

d_gene: -
abundance: -
v_gene: TRBV7-6
j_gene: TRBJ2-2
CDR3nt: TGTGCCAGCAGCTGGAAGCAGGCCGGGGAGCTGTTTTTT
CDR3aa: CASSWKQAGELFF

d_gene: TRBD1
abundance: -
v_gene: TRBV14
j_gene: TRBJ1-2
CDR3nt: TGTGCCAGCAGCCCCGGGACAGGGAGCTACACCTTC
CDR3aa: CASSPGTGSYTF

d_gene: -
abundance: -
v_gene: TRBV2
j_gene: TRBJ1-2
CDR3nt: TGTGCCAGCAGTGTATCTAGGGGGAGCGGCTATGGCTACACCTTC
CDR3aa: CASSVSRGSGYGYTF

d_gene: TRBD1
abundance: -
v_gene: TRBV10-2
j_gene: TRBJ1-2
CDR3nt: TGTGCCAGCGGACAGGGCGGCGATGGCTACACCTTC
CDR3aa: CASGQGGDGYTF

d_gene: TRBD1
abundance: -
v_gene: TRBV27
j_gene: TRBJ2-3
CDR3nt: TGTGCCAGCAGTTGGTGGGACAGGGGCACAGGTACGCAGTATTTT
CDR3aa: CASSWWDRGTGTQYF

d_gene: TRBD1
abundance: -
v_gene: TRBV19
j_gene: TRBJ1-2
CDR3nt: TGTGCCAGTAGTCCCGGGACAGGGGTTGGCTATGGCTACACCTTC
CDR3aa: CASSPGTGVGYGYTF

d_gene: TRBD1
abundance: few
v_gene: TRBV5-6
j_gene: TRBJ1-2
CDR3nt: TGTGCCAGCAGCCGACAGGGGGCGGATGGCTACACCTTC
CDR3aa: CASSRQGADGYTF

d_gene: -
abundance: -
v_gene: TRBV4-1
j_gene: TRBJ2-1
CDR3nt: TGCGCCAGCAGCCAACGACAGCAAGTCTACAATGAGCAGTTCTTC
CDR3aa: CASSQRQQVYNEQFF

d_gene: -
abundance: -
v_gene: TRBV6-1
j_gene: TRBJ1-6
CDR3nt: TGTGCCAGCAAGTTGGGGCAGCTAGAGTCACCCCTCCACTTT
CDR3aa: CASKLGQLESPLHF

d_gene: -
abundance: -
v_gene: TRBV6-5
j_gene: TRBJ2-7
CDR3nt: TGTGCCAGCAGTTACTCGAAGGGGTTCCCCTACGAGCAGTACTTC
CDR3aa: CASSYSKGFPYEQYF

d_gene: -
abundance: -
v_gene: TRBV7-2
j_gene: TRBJ1-1
CDR3nt: TGTGCCAGCAGCTTAGCGGTTAACAGGGAGGCTTTCTTT
CDR3aa: CASSLAVNREAFF

d_gene: TRBD1
abundance: once
v_gene: TRBV6-1
j_gene: TRBJ1-1
CDR3nt: TGTGCCAGCAGTGAAACCGGACAGGGCGAAGCTTTCTTT
CDR3aa: CASSETGQGEAFF

d_gene: TRBD1
abundance: -
v_gene: TRBV2
j_gene: TRBJ1-1
CDR3nt: TGTGCCAGCAGTGAAAGGACAGGGGGCGGAATGGGGGAAGCTTTCTTT
CDR3aa: CASSERTGGGMGEAFF

d_gene: TRBD2
abundance: -
v_gene: TRBV27
j_gene: TRBJ2-3
CDR3nt: TGTGCCAGCAGTATCACTAGCGGGAGTGGGGATACGCAGTATTTT
CDR3aa: CASSITSGSGDTQYF

d_gene: -
abundance: -
v_gene: TRBV6-4
j_gene: TRBJ2-3
CDR3nt: TGTGCCAGCAGTGACTCGAGGGAAGGCACAGATACGCAGTATTTT
CDR3aa: CASSDSREGTDTQYF

d_gene: -
abundance: -
v_gene: TRBV11-2
j_gene: TRBJ2-7
CDR3nt: TGTGCCAGCAGCTTAGCTATGGACAGCTCCTACGAGCAGTACTTC
CDR3aa: CASSLAMDSSYEQYF

d_gene: TRBD1
abundance: -
v_gene: TRBV10-3
j_gene: TRBJ1-4
CDR3nt: TGTGCCATCAGTGATTGGACAGGGGTTAATGAAAAACTGTTTTTT
CDR3aa: CAISDWTGVNEKLFF

d_gene: -
abundance: -
v_gene: TRBV5-1
j_gene: TRBJ1-1
CDR3nt: TGCGCCAGCAGCTTGGGAGGGTTGGACACTGAAGCTTTCTTT
CDR3aa: CASSLGGLDTEAFF

d_gene: -
abundance: -
v_gene: TRBV12-5
j_gene: TRBJ1-5
CDR3nt: TGTGCTAGTGAGGAGAAAGGAGCAGGGAGGTCCCCGGGGGGAGGCAATCAGCCCCAGCATTTT
CDR3aa: CASEEKGAGRSPGGGNQPQHF

d_gene: -
abundance: -
v_gene: TRBV6-5
j_gene: TRBJ2-5
CDR3nt: TGTGCCAGCAGTTACAGGCGGCAAGAGACCCAGTACTTC
CDR3aa: CASSYRRQETQYF

d_gene: TRBD2
abundance: few
v_gene: TRBV18
j_gene: TRBJ2-3
CDR3nt: TGTGCCAGCTCACCAGGGGCCCGGGGGGCAGATACGCAGTATTTT
CDR3aa: CASSPGARGADTQYF

d_gene: -
abundance: -
v_gene: TRBV7-2
j_gene: TRBJ2-3
CDR3nt: TGTGCCAGCAGCCTCCTTCCTGGCACAGATACGCAGTATTTT
CDR3aa: CASSLLPGTDTQYF

d_gene: TRBD2
abundance: -
v_gene: TRBV11-2
j_gene: TRBJ2-5
CDR3nt: TGTGCCAGCAGTTTCATCGGGTTCGGGGGGGTTCTTGAGACCCAGTACTTC
CDR3aa: CASSFIGFGGVLETQYF

d_gene: -
abundance: -
v_gene: TRBV27
j_gene: TRBJ2-5
CDR3nt: TGTGCCAGCAGTTTATCGATGGAGGCTGAGACCCAGTACTTC
CDR3aa: CASSLSMEAETQYF

d_gene: TRBD1
abundance: -
v_gene: TRBV7-2
j_gene: TRBJ2-7
CDR3nt: TGTGCCAGCAGCTTAGCCGGGACAGGGTTGTATGAGCAGTACTTC
CDR3aa: CASSLAGTGLYEQYF

d_gene: -
abundance: -
v_gene: TRBV7-3
j_gene: TRBJ1-1
CDR3nt: TGTGCCAGCAGCTTAGCAGGGAACACTGAAGCTTTCTTT
CDR3aa: CASSLAGNTEAFF

d_gene: -
abundance: -
v_gene: TRBV5-1
j_gene: TRBJ2-2
CDR3nt: TGCGCCAGCAGCTTGTCGGGGGTGAACACCGGGGAGCTGTTTTTT
CDR3aa: CASSLSGVNTGELFF

d_gene: TRBD1
abundance: -
v_gene: TRBV4-1
j_gene: TRBJ2-6
CDR3nt: TGCGCCAGCAGCCATCCCGGGACAGGGGGCCGATCTGGGGCCAACGTCCTGACTTTC
CDR3aa: CASSHPGTGGRSGANVLTF

d_gene: -
abundance: -
v_gene: TRBV6-5
j_gene: TRBJ2-1
CDR3nt: TGTGCCAGCAGTTATTTCGGGGGAGCCTACAATGAGCAGTTCTTC
CDR3aa: CASSYFGGAYNEQFF

d_gene: -
abundance: -
v_gene: TRBV5-1
j_gene: TRBJ2-1
CDR3nt: TGCGCCAGCAGCTTAGCGGAATTCTACAATGAGCAGTTCTTC
CDR3aa: CASSLAEFYNEQFF

d_gene: -
abundance: -
v_gene: TRBV6-1
j_gene: TRBJ2-2
CDR3nt: TGTGCCAGCAGTGAATGGGGATTAGGACTTCAGAACACCGGGGAGCTGTTTTTT
CDR3aa: CASSEWGLGLQNTGELFF

d_gene: TRBD2
abundance: -
v_gene: TRBV19
j_gene: TRBJ2-5
CDR3nt: TGTGCCAGTAGCATCAGGGGGCGCGGGACTAGCGGGAGAGAGGAGACCCAGTACTTC
CDR3aa: CASSIRGRGTSGREETQYF

d_gene: TRBD2
abundance: few
v_gene: TRBV11-1
j_gene: TRBJ2-3
CDR3nt: TGTGCCAGCAGCTTACAGCGGGGGCGCACAGATACGCAGTATTTT
CDR3aa: CASSLQRGRTDTQYF

d_gene: TRBD1
abundance: -
v_gene: TRBV19
j_gene: TRBJ1-5
CDR3nt: TGTGCCAGTAGTACACGACAGGGGCCTAGGAGCAATCAGCCCCAGCATTTT
CDR3aa: CASSTRQGPRSNQPQHF

d_gene: -
abundance: few
v_gene: TRBV5-1
j_gene: TRBJ2-2
CDR3nt: TGCGCCAGCAGCTTGGGTACAGGCGACACCGGGGAGCTGTTTTTT
CDR3aa: CASSLGTGDTGELFF

d_gene: TRBD1
abundance: -
v_gene: TRBV6-1
j_gene: TRBJ1-3
CDR3nt: TGTGCCAGCGGGACAGGGGTTGGAAACACCATATATTTT
CDR3aa: CASGTGVGNTIYF

d_gene: TRBD1
abundance: -
v_gene: TRBV7-8
j_gene: TRBJ1-2
CDR3nt: TGTGCCAGCAGCTCTTTGACAGGGTCTAATTCTAACTATGGCTACACCTTC
CDR3aa: CASSSLTGSNSNYGYTF

d_gene: TRBD1
abundance: few
v_gene: TRBV5-1
j_gene: TRBJ2-6
CDR3nt: TGCGCCAGCAGCTTGGACAGGGGTCCCTCTGGGGCCAACGTCCTGACTTTC
CDR3aa: CASSLDRGPSGANVLTF

d_gene: TRBD1
abundance: -
v_gene: TRBV5-1
j_gene: TRBJ1-1
CDR3nt: TGCGCCAGCAGCTTACAGGGGGCGGTCGACAAAGCTTTCTTT
CDR3aa: CASSLQGAVDKAFF

d_gene: TRBD1
abundance: -
v_gene: TRBV6-5
j_gene: TRBJ2-1
CDR3nt: TGTGCCAGCAGTTCGACAGGGTACAATGAGCAGTTCTTC
CDR3aa: CASSSTGYNEQFF

d_gene: TRBD1
abundance: -
v_gene: TRBV6-1
j_gene: TRBJ1-3
CDR3nt: TGTGCCAGCAGCACCGACAGGGCCTCTGGAAACACCATATATTTT
CDR3aa: CASSTDRASGNTIYF